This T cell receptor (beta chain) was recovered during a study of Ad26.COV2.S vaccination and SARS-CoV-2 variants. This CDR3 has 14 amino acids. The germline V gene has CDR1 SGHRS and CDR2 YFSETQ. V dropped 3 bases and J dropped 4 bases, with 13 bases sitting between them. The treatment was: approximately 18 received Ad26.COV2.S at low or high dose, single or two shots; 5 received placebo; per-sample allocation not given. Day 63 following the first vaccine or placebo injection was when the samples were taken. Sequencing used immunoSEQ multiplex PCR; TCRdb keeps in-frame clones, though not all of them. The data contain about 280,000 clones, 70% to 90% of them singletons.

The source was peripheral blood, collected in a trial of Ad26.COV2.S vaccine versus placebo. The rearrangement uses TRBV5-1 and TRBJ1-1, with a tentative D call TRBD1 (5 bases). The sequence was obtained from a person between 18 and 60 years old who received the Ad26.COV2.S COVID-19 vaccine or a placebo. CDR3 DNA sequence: TGCGCCAGCAGCTCCTCACGAGGGACCACTGAAGCTTTCTTT. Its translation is CASSSSRGTTEAFF.